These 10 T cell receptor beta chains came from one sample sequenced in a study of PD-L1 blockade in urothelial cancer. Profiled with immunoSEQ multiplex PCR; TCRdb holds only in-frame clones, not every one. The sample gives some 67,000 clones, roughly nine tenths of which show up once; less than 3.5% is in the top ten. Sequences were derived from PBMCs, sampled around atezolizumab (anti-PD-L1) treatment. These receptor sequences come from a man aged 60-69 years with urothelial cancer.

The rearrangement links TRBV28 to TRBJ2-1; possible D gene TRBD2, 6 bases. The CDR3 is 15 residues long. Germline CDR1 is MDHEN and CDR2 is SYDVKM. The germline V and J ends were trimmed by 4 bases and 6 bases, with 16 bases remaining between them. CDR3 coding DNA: TGTGCCAGCAGTTCATCTAGCGATCGGGCCAATGAGCAGTTCTTC. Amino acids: CASSSSSDRANEQFF.

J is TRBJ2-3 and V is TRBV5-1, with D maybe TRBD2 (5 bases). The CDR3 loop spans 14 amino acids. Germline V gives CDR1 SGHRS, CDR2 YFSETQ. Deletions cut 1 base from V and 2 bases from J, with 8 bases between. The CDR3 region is CASSLWTYTDTQYF. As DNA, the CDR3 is TGCGCCAGCAGCTTGTGGACTTACACAGATACGCAGTATTTT. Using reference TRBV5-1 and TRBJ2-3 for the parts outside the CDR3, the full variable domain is KAGVTQTPRYLIKTRGQQVTLSCSPISGHRSVSWYQQTPGQGLQFLFEYFSETQRNKGNFPGRFSGRQFSNSRSEMNVSTLELGDSALYLCASSLWTYTDTQYFGPGTRLTVL.

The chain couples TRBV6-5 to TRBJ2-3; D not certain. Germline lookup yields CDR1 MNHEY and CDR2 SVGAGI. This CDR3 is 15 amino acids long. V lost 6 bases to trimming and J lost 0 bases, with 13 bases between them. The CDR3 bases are TGTGCCAGCAGCCTCAGACACGCCAGCACAGATACGCAGTATTTT. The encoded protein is CASSLRHASTDTQYF.

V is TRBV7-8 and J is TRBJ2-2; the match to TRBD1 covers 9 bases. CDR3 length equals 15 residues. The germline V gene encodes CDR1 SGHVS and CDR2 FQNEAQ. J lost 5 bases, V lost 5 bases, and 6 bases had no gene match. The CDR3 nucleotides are TGTGCCAGCAGCCTCAGGGACAGGGTGACCGGGGAGCTGTTTTTT. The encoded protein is CASSLRDRVTGELFF.

CDR3 DNA sequence: TGTGCCAGCAGCTTGGGGACAGGGGATCAGCCCCAGCATTTT. Amino acids: CASSLGTGDQPQHF. This chain connects TRBV5-4 to TRBJ1-5; TRBD1 aligns across 9 bases. The CDR3 covers 14 residues. The ends lost 0 bases at V and 5 bases at J; junction bases unmatched: 0. The germline V gene has CDR1 SGHNT and CDR2 YYREEE (reference sequence).

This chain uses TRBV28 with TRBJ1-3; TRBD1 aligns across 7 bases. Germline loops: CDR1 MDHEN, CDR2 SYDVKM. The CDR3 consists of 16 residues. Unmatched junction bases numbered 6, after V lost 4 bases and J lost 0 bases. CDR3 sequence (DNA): TGTGCCAGCAGTTCCCCGACAGGGAACTCTGGAAACACCATATATTTT. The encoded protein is CASSSPTGNSGNTIYF.

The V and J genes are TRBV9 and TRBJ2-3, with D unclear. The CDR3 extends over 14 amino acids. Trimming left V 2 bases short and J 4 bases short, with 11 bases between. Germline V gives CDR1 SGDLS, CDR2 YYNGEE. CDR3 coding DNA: TGTGCCAGCAGCGTCTCGGTTGTCGCAGATACGCAGTATTTT. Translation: CASSVSVVADTQYF.

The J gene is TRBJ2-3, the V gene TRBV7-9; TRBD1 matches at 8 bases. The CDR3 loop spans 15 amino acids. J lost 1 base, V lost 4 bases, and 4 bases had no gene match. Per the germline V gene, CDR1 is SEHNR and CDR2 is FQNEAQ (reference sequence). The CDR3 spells CASSSGQVGTDTQYF. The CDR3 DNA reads TGTGCCAGCAGCTCGGGACAGGTTGGCACAGATACGCAGTATTTT.

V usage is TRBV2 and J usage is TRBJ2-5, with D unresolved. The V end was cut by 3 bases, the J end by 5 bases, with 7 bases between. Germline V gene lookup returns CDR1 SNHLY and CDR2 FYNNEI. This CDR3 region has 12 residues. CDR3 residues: CASSEVGETQYF. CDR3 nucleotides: TGTGCCAGCAGTGAGGTCGGGGAGACCCAGTACTTC.

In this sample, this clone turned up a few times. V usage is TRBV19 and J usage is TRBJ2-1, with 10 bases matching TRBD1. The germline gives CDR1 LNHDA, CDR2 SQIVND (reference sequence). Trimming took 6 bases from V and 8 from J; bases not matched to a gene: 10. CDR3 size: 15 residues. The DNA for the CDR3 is TGTGCCAGTAGCGCCGGGACAGGGGTCATCGATGAGCAGTTCTTC. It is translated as CASSAGTGVIDEQFF.